This TCR beta chain was recovered during a study of cytomegalovirus exposure and HLA in healthy donors. Whole-study context: Earlier work reported approximately 110 million unique TCR beta sequences from about 170 million T cells. About 79% of 300 to 450 genotyped donors fell in the Caucasian-associated ancestry cluster.

As regards this clone: Its matching antigen is unknown. The sample contains more than one DNA sequence encoding this CDR3.

PCR primers comprised 60 Vbeta and 13 Jbeta primers. Authors' analysis steps: Per a later analysis, the number of unique TCR beta chains was around 80 million, of which about 11 million were shared. Sequencing was performed with immunoSEQ multiplex PCR; in TCRdb, only in-frame clones are kept and a portion is missing. V and J calls and clone size are as listed in that table; D and trimming were resolved from the DNA. The repertoire has some 200,000 clones, over 65% of them found once; the top ten carry about 0.092%. Germline V CDR1 and CDR2: SGHAT, FQNNGV. Germline trimming cut 3 bases from V and 5 bases from J; bases unmatched to any gene: 11. The CDR3 has 17 amino acids. Notes on the study in general: The study carried out a later analysis of TCR beta sequences. It associated some 17,000 of them with specific HLA alleles at a false discovery rate of 0.05.

V is TRBV11-2 and J is TRBJ2-3; 10 bases align to TRBD2. The material sequenced was PBMCs. The TCR originated in a boy between 2 and 10 years old in good health and CMV-seronegative. CDR3 in DNA: TGTGCCAGCAGCTTCCCCGACGGGACTAGCGCTCAAGATACGCAGTATTTT. This codes for CASSFPDGTSAQDTQYF.